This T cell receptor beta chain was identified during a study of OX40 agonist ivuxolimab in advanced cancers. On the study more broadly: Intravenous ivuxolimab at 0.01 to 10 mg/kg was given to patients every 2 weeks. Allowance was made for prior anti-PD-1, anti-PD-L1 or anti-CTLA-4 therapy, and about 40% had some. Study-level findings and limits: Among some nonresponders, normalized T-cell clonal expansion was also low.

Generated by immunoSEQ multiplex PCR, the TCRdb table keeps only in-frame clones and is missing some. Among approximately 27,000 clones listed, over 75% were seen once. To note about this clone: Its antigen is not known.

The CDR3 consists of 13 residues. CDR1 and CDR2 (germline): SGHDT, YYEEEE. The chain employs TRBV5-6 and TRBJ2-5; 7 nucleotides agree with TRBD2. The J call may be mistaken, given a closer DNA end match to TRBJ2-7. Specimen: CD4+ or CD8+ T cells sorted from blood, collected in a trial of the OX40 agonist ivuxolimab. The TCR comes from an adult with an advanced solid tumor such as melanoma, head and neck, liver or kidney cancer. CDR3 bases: TGTGCCAGCAGGAGATGGGGGGGACGCGAGCAGTACTTC. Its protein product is CASRRWGGREQYF.